Presented here are 22 T cell receptor beta chains from one specimen sequenced in a study of blood T cell repertoires in COVID-19. TCRdb keeps only in-frame clones here, not all; method: immunoSEQ multiplex PCR. The top ten hold 1.5% to 2% of the sample, which has 30,000 to 40,000 clones, roughly 84% seen once. Sequences were obtained from peripheral blood. Source of these receptors: a man in his fifties or sixties with COVID-19, enrolled during active disease.

V is TRBV10-3 and J is TRBJ2-1; 8 nucleotides align to TRBD1. The CDR3 has 14 residues. The V gene end was trimmed by 6 bases and the J gene end by 8 bases; junction bases not matched to a gene: 9. Germline V gene data show CDR1 as ENHRY and CDR2 as SYGVKD. Here the CDR3 DNA reads TGTGCCATCAGGGATGCAGGGGGCGGCGATGAGCAGTTCTTC. This encodes CAIRDAGGGDEQFF.

The chain recombines TRBV27 with TRBJ2-2; 9 nucleotides match TRBD1. J lost 1 base, V lost 6 bases, and 3 bases had no gene match. From germline, CDR1 is MNHEY and CDR2 SMNVEV (reference sequence). This CDR3 region has 15 residues. In DNA form, the CDR3 reads TGTGCCAGCAGCACAGGGGGCTGGAACACCGGGGAGCTGTTTTTT. Its protein product is CASSTGGWNTGELFF.

The rearrangement links TRBV6-1 to TRBJ1-2; D remains ambiguous. The CDR3 loop spans 14 amino acids. The germline V gene has CDR1 MNHNS and CDR2 SASEGT. V dropped 2 bases and J dropped 1 base, with 8 bases sitting between them. The CDR3 bases are TGTGCCAGCAGTGAATATAGCAGTAACTATGGCTACACCTTC. Amino acids: CASSEYSSNYGYTF.

The chain uses TRBV12-3 or TRBV12-4 and TRBJ2-1, with 8 nucleotides matching TRBD2. Germline trimming cut 6 bases from V and 12 bases from J; bases unmatched to any gene: 7. The CDR3 length is 12 residues. CDR3 sequence (DNA): TGTGCCAGCAGCCTGAAGCGGGAGACGCAGTTCTTC. Amino acids: CASSLKRETQFF.

Only one count was recorded for this clone. The chain joins TRBV24-1 to TRBJ1-2; perhaps TRBD1 as D (6 bases). CDR1 KGHDR and CDR2 SFDVKD come from the germline V gene. V was cut by 3 bases and J by 8 bases, with 9 bases left in between. This CDR3 region has 12 residues. The CDR3 loop reads CATSDTGMGYTF. The CDR3 DNA is TGTGCCACCAGTGATACAGGGATGGGCTACACCTTC.

This sequence joins TRBV2 and TRBJ1-1; 12 bases map to TRBD1. Germline assignment: CDR1 SNHLY and CDR2 FYNNEI. This CDR3 has 16 amino acids. The V and J ends lost 9 bases and 2 bases, in that order; junction bases with no gene match: 10. CDR3 amino acids: CASYAAGTGGNTEAFF. The CDR3 DNA follows: TGTGCCAGTTACGCTGCCGGGACAGGGGGCAACACTGAAGCTTTCTTT.

This chain connects TRBV19 to TRBJ1-4, with D uncertain. The CDR3 contains 15 residues. Germline CDR1 is LNHDA and CDR2 is SQIVND (reference sequence). V dropped 10 bases and J dropped 9 bases, with 24 bases sitting between them. The CDR3 protein is CATTQRVGNTQKLFF. CDR3 sequence (DNA): TGTGCCACCACCCAAAGAGTGGGCAACACCCAAAAACTGTTTTTT.

This rearrangement joins TRBV3-1 (or the pseudogene TRBV3-2) to TRBJ2-3; possible D gene TRBD1, 5 bases. V dropped 4 bases and J dropped 5 bases, with 16 bases sitting between them. CDR3 length: 15 residues. Germline lookup yields CDR1 LGHDT and CDR2 YNNKEL (reference sequence). CDR3 nucleotide sequence: TGTGCCAGCAGCCTAAGCCGCTCTAGGGGAGATACGCAGTATTTT. Protein sequence: CASSLSRSRGDTQYF.

The rearrangement uses TRBV6-5 and TRBJ1-6, with a tentative D call TRBD1 (5 bases). There are 12 residues in the CDR3. V shed 9 bases and J shed 8 bases, with 11 bases lying between them. Germline V lookup: CDR1 MNHEY, CDR2 SVGAGI. In DNA, the CDR3 is TGTGCCAGTCAAGGGGATGATTCACCCCTCCACTTT. This translates into CASQGDDSPLHF.

The chain recombines TRBV4-1 with TRBJ2-7; D is unclear. The CDR3 spans 12 residues. Germline loops: CDR1 MGHRA, CDR2 YSYEKL. Trimming pared 5 bases from V and 2 bases from J, leaving 7 bases between. CDR3 in amino acids: CASSSGTYEQYF. The CDR3 DNA sequence: TGCGCCAGCAGCTCAGGAACCTACGAGCAGTACTTC.

CDR3 protein: CASRDRGLNTGELFF. The CDR3 bases are TGTGCCAGCAGGGACAGGGGTCTGAACACCGGGGAGCTGTTTTTT. The chain uses TRBV25-1 and TRBJ2-2, with TRBD1 identical over 9 bases. With 6 bases clipped from V and 1 base from J, the junction kept 3 bases outside the gene matches. The CDR3 is 15 residues long. Germline CDR1 is MGHDK and CDR2 is SYGVNS.

This clone has only a few counts. J is TRBJ2-1 and V is TRBV7-2, with 7 bases aligning to TRBD2. The CDR3 runs 15 residues. CDR1 SGHTA and CDR2 FQGNSA come from the germline V gene. The J segment lost 5 bases and the V segment lost 1 base, leaving 5 bases of the junction unmatched. This CDR3 reads CASSLGGSTNNEQFF. DNA for the CDR3: TGTGCCAGCAGCTTAGGCGGGAGTACTAACAATGAGCAGTTCTTC.

The V call is TRBV6-5, the J call TRBJ1-5; D is undetermined. The CDR3 is made up of 14 amino acids. V lost 7 bases to trimming and J lost 1 base, with 11 bases between them. The germline V gene has CDR1 MNHEY and CDR2 SVGAGI. CDR3 DNA sequence: TGTGCCAGCATCCTTGACATCAGCAATCAGCCCCAGCATTTT. Protein sequence: CASILDISNQPQHF.

V and J are TRBV7-2 and TRBJ1-6; no definite D call. Germline values: CDR1 SGHTA, CDR2 FQGNSA. This CDR3 has 13 amino acids. V was pared by 5 bases and J by 3 bases, with 5 bases between. The CDR3 sequence: CASSPFYNSPLHF. The CDR3 DNA sequence: TGTGCCAGCAGCCCTTTCTATAATTCACCCCTCCACTTT.

The chain has TRBV2 and TRBJ1-2, with TRBD1 as a possible D gene (5 bases). Between the trimmed V and J ends, which lost 8 bases and 12 bases, there was a span of 16 bases. The germline V gene encodes CDR1 SNHLY and CDR2 FYNNEI. The CDR3 sequence is 11 residues long. Here the CDR3 reads CASSQGIRDTF. CDR3 coding DNA: TGTGCCAGCTCTCAGGGTATAAGGGACACCTTC.

This clone has only a few counts. The CDR3 DNA reads TGTGCCTGGAGTACCGGGACAGGGGGGGAAAAACTGTTTTTT. As protein: CAWSTGTGGEKLFF. V is TRBV30 and J is TRBJ1-4; 11 positions agree with TRBD1. After removal of 2 bases from V and 8 bases from J, the junction contained 4 bases not matched to a gene. Germline V gene lookup returns CDR1 GTSNPN and CDR2 SVGIG (reference sequence). The CDR3 covers 14 residues.

This clone was seen once. The CDR3 region is CASSERQGRQYF. CDR3 sequence (DNA): TGCGCCAGCAGCGAAAGACAGGGTCGGCAGTACTTC. V gene TRBV4-1 combines with J gene TRBJ2-7; 7 positions match TRBD1. Per germline, CDR1 MGHRA and CDR2 YSYEKL. V lost 5 bases to trimming and J lost 9 bases; unmatched junction nucleotides: 7. CDR3 size: 12 residues.

The V and J genes are TRBV7-2 and TRBJ2-1; TRBD2 agrees at 14 bases. The germline V gene has CDR1 SGHTA and CDR2 FQGNSA. With V trimmed by 3 bases and J by 10 bases, 8 bases remained unmatched. The CDR3 has 16 residues. CDR3 amino acids: CASSFMGLAGEREQFF. The CDR3 nucleotides read TGTGCCAGCAGCTTTATGGGACTAGCGGGAGAAAGAGAGCAGTTCTTC.

A single count supports this clone. This chain links TRBV7-8 with TRBJ1-3; perhaps TRBD1 as D (6 bases). V lost 5 bases, J lost 3 bases, and 11 bases lay in between. Looked up from germline, CDR1 is SGHVS and CDR2 is FQNEAQ. The CDR3 sequence is 14 residues long. The CDR3 here is CASSKGGGGNTIYF. DNA for the CDR3: TGTGCCAGCAGCAAAGGGGGGGGTGGAAACACCATATATTTT.

This chain links TRBV4-2 with TRBJ1-3; 7 positions agree with TRBD1. Germline loops: CDR1 LGHNA, CDR2 YNFKEQ. There are 16 residues in the CDR3. Trimming removed 2 bases from V and 0 bases from J; junction bases left unmatched: 4. CDR3 sequence: CASSQRGLDSGNTIYF. CDR3 DNA: TGTGCCAGCAGCCAAAGGGGGCTCGACTCTGGAAACACCATATATTTT.

The chain couples TRBV3-1 (or the pseudogene TRBV3-2) to TRBJ1-6; D perhaps matches TRBD1 (6 bases). The CDR3 is 15 residues long. Germline CDR1 is LGHDT and CDR2 is YNNKEL (reference sequence). V was pared by 1 base and J by 6 bases, with 10 bases between. The CDR3 loop is CASSQVGASNSPLHF. CDR3 nucleotides: TGTGCCAGCAGCCAAGTGGGGGCTAGTAATTCACCCCTCCACTTT.

This rearrangement joins TRBV6-2 or TRBV6-3 to TRBJ1-2, with TRBD1 matching 8 bases. The germline gives CDR1 MNHEY, CDR2 SVGEGT. V was pared by 6 bases and J by 8 bases, with 17 bases of the junction left unmatched. The length of the CDR3 is 16 residues. CDR3 sequence: CASSKQSSRGQRGYTF. CDR3 nucleotides: TGTGCCAGCAGCAAGCAGTCCTCCAGGGGGCAAAGGGGCTACACCTTC.